This TCR beta chain originates from a study of OX40 agonist ivuxolimab in advanced cancers. Study summary: Patients received intravenous ivuxolimab every 2 weeks at 0.01 to 10 mg/kg.

In germline, CDR1 is SGDLS, CDR2 YYNGEE. The trim removed 3 bases at V and 6 bases at J, leaving 9 bases unmatched. CDR3 size: 15 residues. About this clone: Its specificity is not known.

Patients were ruled out by autoimmune disease history or systemic immunosuppression. The table came from immunoSEQ multiplex PCR; TCRdb's copy has only in-frame clones and leaves some out. The sample yields approximately 33,000 clones, 80% to 90% seen once. Whole-study results and caveats: Part of the nonresponder group also had normalized T-cell clonal expansion that was low. Researchers did not determine the expanded peripheral T cells' antigen specificity.

The origin of this receptor is an adult with an advanced solid tumor such as melanoma, head and neck, liver or kidney cancer. This specimen was CD4+ or CD8+ T cells sorted from blood, taken in a trial of the OX40 agonist ivuxolimab. V gene TRBV9 combines with J gene TRBJ2-1, with 7 bases matching TRBD1. CDR3 residues: CASSEWAGGFNEQFF. CDR3 DNA: TGTGCCAGCAGCGAGTGGGCAGGGGGATTCAATGAGCAGTTCTTC.